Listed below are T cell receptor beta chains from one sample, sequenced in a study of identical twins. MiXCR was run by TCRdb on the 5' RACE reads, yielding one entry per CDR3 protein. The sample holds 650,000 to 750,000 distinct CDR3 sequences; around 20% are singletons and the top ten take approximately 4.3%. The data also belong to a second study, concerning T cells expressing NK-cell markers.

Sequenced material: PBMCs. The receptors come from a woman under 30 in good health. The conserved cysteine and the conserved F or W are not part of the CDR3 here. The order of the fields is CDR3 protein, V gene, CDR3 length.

cdr3_aa: ASSAIITGKETQY
v_call: TRBV27
cdr3_length: 13

cdr3_aa: ASSLGQYTGELF
v_call: TRBV7-2
cdr3_length: 12

cdr3_aa: ATSDPTAKNTDTQY
v_call: TRBV24-1
cdr3_length: 14

cdr3_aa: ASSSLFGPTYEQY
v_call: TRBV7-2
cdr3_length: 13

cdr3_aa: ASSQVLEAVGYEQY
v_call: TRBV4-3
cdr3_length: 14

cdr3_aa: ASSQDRTRSSYNEQF
v_call: TRBV4-1
cdr3_length: 15

cdr3_aa: ASSSSGGLDNEQF
v_call: TRBV6-5
cdr3_length: 13

cdr3_aa: ASSSRDGDEQY
v_call: TRBV4-1
cdr3_length: 11

cdr3_aa: ASSRHRQETQY
v_call: TRBV7-2
cdr3_length: 11

cdr3_aa: ASSLGGYSEAF
v_call: TRBV7-2
cdr3_length: 11

cdr3_aa: ASSFGGPSTDTQY
v_call: TRBV12-3/TRBV12-4
cdr3_length: 13

cdr3_aa: SARLGPLEQY
v_call: TRBV20-1
cdr3_length: 10

cdr3_aa: ASSKVELAGVCEQF
v_call: TRBV21-1
cdr3_length: 14

cdr3_aa: ASSYSLAGSSSPEQF
v_call: TRBV6-5
cdr3_length: 15

cdr3_aa: ASTVGGGRAPETQY
v_call: TRBV12-3/TRBV12-4
cdr3_length: 14

cdr3_aa: ASRFTAGQGVYGYT
v_call: TRBV5-1
cdr3_length: 14

cdr3_aa: ASTNPGGRDTQY
v_call: TRBV5-5
cdr3_length: 12

cdr3_aa: SASRASYGYT
v_call: TRBV20-1
cdr3_length: 10

cdr3_aa: ASSLAGRGAGETQY
v_call: TRBV7-6
cdr3_length: 14

cdr3_aa: ASSLGYRSNYGYT
v_call: TRBV5-5
cdr3_length: 13

cdr3_aa: ASSLGVPGETSGYYEQY
v_call: TRBV12-3/TRBV12-4
cdr3_length: 17

cdr3_aa: ASSPRLAGVTDEQF
v_call: TRBV18
cdr3_length: 14

cdr3_aa: ASREGPGELF
v_call: TRBV12-3/TRBV12-4
cdr3_length: 10

cdr3_aa: ASSFRTDLAKNIQY
v_call: TRBV7-8
cdr3_length: 14

cdr3_aa: ASSPPEGFYGYT
v_call: TRBV18
cdr3_length: 12

cdr3_aa: ASSDLSSGETQY
v_call: TRBV25-1
cdr3_length: 12

cdr3_aa: SAPLTGELF
v_call: TRBV20-1
cdr3_length: 9